The text below deals with one TCR beta chain. A much larger clonotype is one base distant, so this may be a read error. Sorting recovered naive CD8 T cells on a CD8+CD4-CCR7+CD45RA+ profile. Making the bulk TCR libraries relied on previously described methods and listed TCR primers. TCRdb called the PCR reads again in MiXCR, with one record for every CDR3 protein. The sample has under 650,000 distinct CDR3 sequences, 20% seen once. The entry originates in a study of molecular identifiers for immune sequencing clone quantification. CDR3 length equals 15 residues. Germline CDR1 and CDR2: SGHDN and FVKESK.

The V call is TRBV14, the J call TRBJ2-2; D possibly corresponds to TRBD2 (5 bases). The sequenced material came from naive CD8+ T cells from blood, with Jurkat cell RNA spiked in. This sample's subset: FACS-sorted CD8+CD4-CCR7+CD45RA+ naive T cells. The origin of this receptor is a human donor in good health. Some libraries in this study had Jurkat cell RNA spiked in. CDR3 nucleotide sequence: TGTGCCAGCGGCACACGGTGGTCGAACACCGGGGAGCTGTCTTTT. This codes for CASGTRWSNTGELSF.